This entry describes one T cell receptor (beta chain). Its antigen is still unknown. The data were taken from a study of CD4 T cells in relation to SARS-CoV-2 and coronaviruses. Sequenced by immunoSEQ multiplex PCR; TCRdb stores in-frame clones only, minus some. The table lists about 12,000 clones, less than 70% of them singletons, with around 7.6% in the top ten. This CDR3 contains 12 residues. Germline V gene data show CDR1 as MNHEY and CDR2 as SVGAGI. V lost 5 bases to trimming and J lost 7 bases, with 9 bases between them. CD4+ T cells from unexposed donors were obtained before the COVID-19 pandemic (2011-2018). CD4+ T cells were isolated from the cells after around 9 days of culture.

This TCR was recovered from a human donor in good health. Sequencing was performed on CD4+ T cells from PBMCs, cultured in vitro. The genes are TRBV6-5 and TRBJ2-1, with TRBD2 as a possible D gene (5 bases). Written as DNA, the CDR3 is TGTGCCAGCAGTAGAGGAGGTAATGAGCAGTTCTTC. This codes for CASSRGGNEQFF.